This TCR beta chain emerged from a study of blood T cells in healthy people across ages. Overall study results and limits: Naive CD4+ cells and diversity were both higher in long-lived donors than in aged donors.

Each donor had about 9.6 milliliters of peripheral blood drawn. Note on this clonotype: No antigen is known for it.

The second PCR ran about 6 to 11 cycles with a sample-barcoded 5' primer and J-beta primers. Each TCR beta cDNA got a 12-nucleotide random molecular identifier. A minimum of 3 million CDR3-containing paired-end reads was obtained for each sample. TCRdb reprocessed the 5' RACE reads with MiXCR, giving one entry per CDR3 protein. The table includes roughly 1.5 million distinct CDR3 sequences, 35% to 45% detected once. The specimen sequenced was blood. The receptor comes from a woman between 18 and 29 years old in good health.

The CDR3 reads CASTARLSPEQFF. In DNA, the CDR3 is TGTGCCAGCACCGCCCGACTCTCTCCTGAGCAGTTCTTC. The chain is built from TRBV28 and TRBJ2-1; D unclear. V lost 7 bases, J lost 9 bases, and 16 bases lay in between. The CDR3 length is 13 residues. Germline V gene data show CDR1 as MDHEN and CDR2 as SYDVKM.